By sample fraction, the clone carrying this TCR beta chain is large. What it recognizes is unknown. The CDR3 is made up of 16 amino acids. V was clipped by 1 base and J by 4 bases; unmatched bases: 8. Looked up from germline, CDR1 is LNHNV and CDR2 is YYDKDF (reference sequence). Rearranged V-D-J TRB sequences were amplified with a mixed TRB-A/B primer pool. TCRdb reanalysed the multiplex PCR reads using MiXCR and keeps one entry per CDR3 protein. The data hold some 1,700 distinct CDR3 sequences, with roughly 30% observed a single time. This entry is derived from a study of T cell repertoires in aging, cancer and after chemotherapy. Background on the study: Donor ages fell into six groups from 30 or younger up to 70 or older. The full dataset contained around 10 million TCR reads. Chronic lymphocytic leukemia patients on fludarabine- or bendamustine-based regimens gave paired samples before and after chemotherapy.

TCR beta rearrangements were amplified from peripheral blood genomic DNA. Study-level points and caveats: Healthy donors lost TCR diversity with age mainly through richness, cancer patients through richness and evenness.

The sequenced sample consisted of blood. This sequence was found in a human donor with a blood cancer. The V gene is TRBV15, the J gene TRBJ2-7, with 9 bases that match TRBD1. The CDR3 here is CATSRGARTGDYEQYF. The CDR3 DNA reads TGTGCCACCAGCAGAGGAGCTAGGACAGGGGATTACGAGCAGTACTTC.